A single sample gave rise to the 27 T cell receptor beta chains below, sequenced in a study of blood T cell repertoires in COVID-19. Assay: immunoSEQ multiplex PCR; the TCRdb copy retains only in-frame clones and omits some. Among approximately 200,000 clones listed, 84% were seen once. The sequenced sample was peripheral blood. All receptors derive from a woman of 80 years or more with COVID-19, enrolled during active disease.

This rearrangement joins TRBV6-1 to TRBJ2-7, with 12 bases that match TRBD2. Germline trimming cut 2 bases from V and 1 base from J; bases unmatched to any gene: 9. This CDR3 comprises 18 residues. Germline loops: CDR1 MNHNS, CDR2 SASEGT. CDR3 nucleotide sequence: TGTGCCAGCAGTGAACGGGCTAGCGGGAGGGGGGAGTCCTACGAGCAGTACTTC. Amino acid sequence: CASSERASGRGESYEQYF.

V is TRBV29-1 and J is TRBJ2-5; D unclear. CDR1 is SQVTM, CDR2 ANQGSEA, per germline. With 3 bases removed from V and 4 bases from J, the gap between germline ends came to 6 bases. The CDR3 length is 11 residues. The CDR3 coding sequence is TGCAGCGTTGAGGTCGGAGAGACCCAGTACTTC. Amino acids: CSVEVGETQYF.

The chain joins TRBV12-3 or TRBV12-4 to TRBJ1-1; TRBD1 is a possible D gene (6 bases). The CDR3 spans 13 residues. V gave up 2 bases and J gave up 11 bases, with 15 bases separating them. CDR3: CASSLRQGMDAFF. CDR3 nucleotide sequence: TGTGCCAGCAGTTTAAGGCAGGGGATGGACGCTTTCTTT.

The chain joins TRBV19 to TRBJ2-1; D not resolved. The V end lost 4 bases, the J end lost 8 bases, and 24 bases lay between the germline ends. CDR1 and CDR2 (germline): LNHDA, SQIVND (reference sequence). CDR3 size: 17 residues. CDR3 in DNA: TGTGCCAGTAGTAAAAAACTACCCCACGAGGCCCCAGATGAGCAGTTCTTC. Its protein is CASSKKLPHEAPDEQFF.

Only one count was recorded for this clone. The rearrangement uses TRBV5-1 and TRBJ2-3; no clear D gene. The germline V and J ends were trimmed by 5 bases and 3 bases, with 13 bases remaining between them. The CDR3 covers 14 residues. Germline V gene data show CDR1 as SGHRS and CDR2 as YFSETQ. CDR3 region: CASRITGPTDTQYF. In DNA form, the CDR3 reads TGCGCCAGCAGGATCACGGGTCCTACAGATACGCAGTATTTT.

The genes are TRBV11-1 and TRBJ2-2, with 7 bases fitting TRBD1. The germline gives CDR1 SGHAT, CDR2 FQDESV (reference sequence). Trimming cost V 5 bases and J 5 bases; bases outside gene matches: 2. The CDR3 spans 13 residues. The CDR3 DNA sequence: TGTGCCAGCAGCCCGGGACAGACCGGGGAGCTGTTTTTT. Its translation: CASSPGQTGELFF.

The chain uses TRBV5-4 and TRBJ1-3; TRBD1 matches at 7 bases. This CDR3 region has 14 residues. The V gene end was trimmed by 2 bases and the J gene end by 6 bases; junction bases not matched to a gene: 5. CDR1 is SGHNT and CDR2 is YYREEE in the germline V gene (reference sequence). In DNA form, the CDR3 reads TGTGCCAGCAGCTTACAGGGGATTGAAAACACCATATATTTT. Translation gives CASSLQGIENTIYF.

This clone was observed a few times. J is TRBJ1-1 and V is TRBV3-1 (or the pseudogene TRBV3-2); D is possibly TRBD1 (6 bases). V lost 3 bases, J lost 4 bases, and 12 bases lay in between. Per the germline V gene, CDR1 is LGHDT and CDR2 is YNNKEL (reference sequence). CDR3 length: 14 residues. The CDR3 nucleotides read TGTGCCAGCAGCCAGTACAGGGTTAGCACTGAAGCTTTCTTT. Translating it yields CASSQYRVSTEAFF.

In this sample, this clone turned up once. The chain links TRBV9 to TRBJ2-1; 7 positions match TRBD2. CDR1 SGDLS and CDR2 YYNGEE come from the germline V gene. V was clipped by 3 bases and J by 9 bases; unmatched bases: 12. This CDR3 spans 15 amino acids. The CDR3 DNA reads as TGTGCCAGCAGCGCGGGTGGAGGCGGGAGCTTTGAGCAGTTCTTC. Translating gives CASSAGGGGSFEQFF.

This chain connects TRBV7-8 to TRBJ2-3, with 10 bases matching TRBD2. Germline trimming cut 1 base from V and 4 bases from J; bases unmatched to any gene: 8. Germline loops: CDR1 SGHVS, CDR2 FQNEAQ. The CDR3 has 17 residues. DNA for the CDR3: TGTGCCAGCAGCTTAGGGGCGTCTAGCGGGAGCTCAGATACGCAGTATTTT. Protein product: CASSLGASSGSSDTQYF. Complete variable domain (other parts from reference TRBV7-8 and TRBJ2-3): GAGVSQSPRYKVAKRGQDVALRCDPISGHVSLFWYQQALGQGPEFLTYFQNEAQLDKSGLPSDRFFAERPEGSVSTLKIQRTQQEDSAVYLCASSLGASSGSSDTQYFGPGTRLTVL.

The rearrangement links TRBV3-1 (or the pseudogene TRBV3-2) to TRBJ1-4; weak D call: TRBD1 (6 bases). The V gene lost 2 bases and the J gene lost 7 bases, with 14 bases spanning the gap. Germline V gives CDR1 LGHDT, CDR2 YNNKEL (reference sequence). The CDR3 is made up of 15 amino acids. The CDR3, as DNA: TGTGCCAGCAGCCAACAGGGACAAGGGAGTGAAAAACTGTTTTTT. Translation gives CASSQQGQGSEKLFF.

The J gene is TRBJ2-7, the V gene TRBV16, with 8 bases matching TRBD1. This CDR3 has 15 amino acids. J was trimmed by 6 bases and V by 5 bases; bases with no gene match: 12. CDR1 and CDR2 (germline): KGHSY, FQNENV. CDR3 amino acids: CASSNLGQGSGEQYF. The CDR3 DNA reads TGTGCCAGCAGCAATCTAGGACAGGGATCGGGCGAGCAGTACTTC.

In this sample, this clone turned up once. The chain links TRBV6-5 to TRBJ1-2; 7 positions match TRBD1. The CDR3 loop spans 15 amino acids. Germline lookup yields CDR1 MNHEY and CDR2 SVGAGI. J was trimmed by 8 bases and V by 6 bases; bases with no gene match: 15. The CDR3: CASSDRVATLSGYTF. CDR3 sequence (DNA): TGTGCCAGCAGCGACAGGGTGGCTACCCTGAGCGGCTACACCTTC.

This sequence joins TRBV5-1 and TRBJ1-2; the D gene is possibly TRBD1 (5 bases). V lost 3 bases and J lost 6, with 15 bases in between. CDR1 and CDR2 from the germline V gene are SGHRS and YFSETQ. The CDR3 sequence is 14 residues long. CDR3 in DNA: TGCGCCAGCAGCTCTTATAGGGGCGTCGATGGCTACACCTTC. Translation gives CASSSYRGVDGYTF.

The chain couples TRBV5-1 to TRBJ1-3; possibly TRBD1 for D (6 bases). This CDR3 is 14 amino acids long. CDR1 is SGHRS and CDR2 is YFSETQ in the germline V gene. Trimming stripped 0 bases from V and 8 bases from J, with 12 bases between. CDR3 bases: TGCGCCAGCAGCTTGGGCCAGGGGTTGGACACCATATATTTT. Its protein is CASSLGQGLDTIYF.

The chain recombines TRBV18 with TRBJ1-2; D is possibly TRBD1 (6 bases). V dropped 6 bases and J dropped 4 bases, with 12 bases sitting between them. There are 13 residues in the CDR3. The germline CDR1 and CDR2 sequences are KGHSH and LQKENI. The CDR3 loop reads CASSVGQPYGYTF. CDR3 bases: TGTGCCAGCTCTGTCGGACAGCCCTATGGCTACACCTTC.

V gene TRBV5-1 combines with J gene TRBJ2-2; a weak D match, TRBD1 (5 bases). This CDR3 region has 14 residues. Germline CDR1 reads SGHRS; CDR2 reads YFSETQ. Trimming stripped 0 bases from V and 6 bases from J, with 9 bases between. The CDR3 sequence is CASSLGSGPGELFF. The CDR3 region has the DNA TGCGCCAGCAGCTTGGGGTCAGGGCCCGGGGAGCTGTTTTTT.

The chain employs TRBV6-6 and TRBJ1-5; 8 bases fit TRBD1. This CDR3 is built from 14 residues. The trim removed 6 bases at V and 7 bases at J, leaving 8 bases unmatched. Germline CDR1 MNHNY, CDR2 SVGAGI (reference sequence). CDR3 DNA sequence: TGTGCCAGCAGCCCCGACAGGGGTTGGCAGCCCCAGCATTTT. It encodes CASSPDRGWQPQHF.

The chain links TRBV6-5 to TRBJ2-1; TRBD2 might be the D (7 bases). Germline lookup yields CDR1 MNHEY and CDR2 SVGAGI. This CDR3 is built from 15 residues. Trimming stripped 6 bases from V and 7 bases from J, with 19 bases between. As DNA, the CDR3 is TGTGCCAGCAGATCCCTAGGGGGGGGCGATAATGAGCAGTTCTTC. It translates to CASRSLGGGDNEQFF.

The chain couples TRBV3-1 (or the pseudogene TRBV3-2) to TRBJ2-5; weak D call: TRBD1 (5 bases). The CDR3 contains 12 residues. The ends were cut back, 1 base at V and 7 bases at J, with 7 bases in the middle. Germline V gene lookup returns CDR1 LGHDT and CDR2 YNNKEL (reference sequence). In DNA form, the CDR3 reads TGTGCCAGCAGCCAAGGCACAGGGACCCAGTACTTC. It encodes CASSQGTGTQYF.

The V gene is TRBV6-5, the J gene TRBJ2-1; 9 bases map to TRBD1. Unmatched junction bases numbered 6, after V lost 5 bases and J lost 4 bases. Germline V lookup: CDR1 MNHEY, CDR2 SVGAGI. The CDR3 sequence is 15 residues long. The CDR3 DNA follows: TGTGCCAGCAGTCCCCCCGACAGGGGGTACAATGAGCAGTTCTTC. Protein product: CASSPPDRGYNEQFF.

The CDR3 DNA sequence: TGCGCCAGCAGCTTGGGGACAGGCCGGCGGTACACTAATGAAAAACTGTTTTTT. It translates to CASSLGTGRRYTNEKLFF. V gene TRBV5-1 combines with J gene TRBJ1-4, with 7 bases that match TRBD1. The ends lost 0 bases at V and 2 bases at J; junction bases unmatched: 10. The CDR3 runs 18 residues. The germline V gene encodes CDR1 SGHRS and CDR2 YFSETQ.

This clone was counted between two and nine times. The gene calls are TRBV3-1 (or the pseudogene TRBV3-2) and TRBJ1-4, with a possible D match to TRBD1 (6 bases). The germline CDR1 and CDR2 sequences are LGHDT and YNNKEL (reference sequence). This CDR3 is built from 16 residues. V dropped 1 base and J dropped 5 bases, with 14 bases sitting between them. CDR3 sequence reads: CASSQALQGRNEKLFF. CDR3 bases: TGTGCCAGCAGCCAAGCTCTACAGGGAAGAAATGAAAAACTGTTTTTT.

This chain joins TRBV9 and TRBJ1-2, with D hard to call. The CDR3 consists of 15 residues. Per germline, CDR1 SGDLS and CDR2 YYNGEE. V was cut by 3 bases and J by 5 bases, with 17 bases left in between. The CDR3 reads CASSAPESRGYGYTF. In DNA, the CDR3 is TGTGCCAGCAGCGCCCCGGAGTCGCGGGGATATGGCTACACCTTC.

This chain joins TRBV28 and TRBJ1-2; D gene unclear. The germline CDR1 and CDR2 sequences are MDHEN and SYDVKM. Trimming cost V 2 bases and J 5 bases, with 9 bases left between them. The CDR3 spans 13 residues. The CDR3 nucleotides read TGTGCCAGCAGTTTACCGGGTTTTTATGGCTACACCTTC. It encodes CASSLPGFYGYTF.

The J gene is TRBJ2-5, the V gene TRBV19; D is unresolved. The CDR3 length is 14 residues. V gave up 2 bases and J gave up 6 bases, with 13 bases separating them. Germline V lookup: CDR1 LNHDA, CDR2 SQIVND (reference sequence). The CDR3 region has the DNA TGTGCCAGTAGTATACAACTAAGGCAGAAGACCCAGTACTTC. Translated, it gives CASSIQLRQKTQYF.

The J gene is TRBJ1-2, the V gene TRBV27; 7 positions agree with TRBD1. V lost 3 bases to trimming and J lost 8 bases; unmatched junction nucleotides: 9. Germline V gives CDR1 MNHEY, CDR2 SMNVEV (reference sequence). CDR3 length equals 14 residues. The CDR3 DNA follows: TGTGCCAGCAGTTTGTCCACAGGGGTTAGGGGCTACACCTTC. Amino acids: CASSLSTGVRGYTF.